The 31 T cell receptor beta chains given below trace back to one sample, sequenced in a study of a mutant IDH1 vaccine in newly diagnosed glioma. These receptors are not linked to any known antigen. Time point of the sample: week 35, safety follow-up. Every vaccine dose comprised 300 ug of mutant IDH1 20-mer peptide plus topical imiquimod. Only in-frame clones appear in the TCRdb table, and some are missing; sequencing was by immunoSEQ multiplex PCR. The sample includes about 58,000 clones, roughly 76% of them seen just once. Sequenced material: PBMCs, taken from a glioma patient whose treatment included an IDH1 peptide vaccine. The receptor source for this set is a man aged 35 to 55 with glioma.

This chain connects TRBV9 to TRBJ2-3, with 10 bases lining up with TRBD2. There are 18 residues in the CDR3. Germline values: CDR1 SGDLS, CDR2 YYNGEE. J gave up 3 bases and V 1 base, and 11 bases lay outside the gene matches. The CDR3 reads CASSVTLSGLAATDTQYF. The CDR3 DNA is TGTGCCAGCAGCGTAACCCTCTCTGGACTAGCGGCGACAGATACGCAGTATTTT.

This rearrangement joins TRBV4-3 to TRBJ2-7, with TRBD2 matching 11 bases. CDR1 LGHNA and CDR2 YSLEER come from the germline V gene. V was clipped by 3 bases and J by 2 bases; unmatched bases: 6. The CDR3 sequence is 16 residues long. This chain's CDR3 is CASSHAIAGGPYEQYF. For the CDR3, the DNA is TGCGCCAGCAGCCACGCTATAGCGGGAGGGCCCTACGAGCAGTACTTC.

The chain employs TRBV9 and TRBJ1-2; D not resolved. CDR3 size: 14 residues. The germline gives CDR1 SGDLS, CDR2 YYNGEE. Between the trimmed V and J ends, which lost 1 base and 4 bases, there was a span of 11 bases. The CDR3 sequence is CASSVPTDPYGYTF. The CDR3 coding sequence is TGTGCCAGCAGCGTACCTACCGATCCCTATGGCTACACCTTC.

This clone was observed a single time. The chain couples TRBV15 to TRBJ2-1; D is uncertain. The length of the CDR3 is 15 residues. Trimming removed 0 bases at V and 8 bases at J, with 14 bases between. The germline V gene encodes CDR1 LNHNV and CDR2 YYDKDF (reference sequence). This chain's CDR3 is CATSRDFQRVDEQFF. CDR3 DNA: TGTGCCACCAGCAGAGATTTCCAGCGTGTGGATGAGCAGTTCTTC. The variable domain in full, completed from reference TRBV15 and TRBJ2-1, reads DAMVIQNPRYQVTQFGKPVTLSCSQTLNHNVMYWYQQKSSQAPKLLFHYYDKDFNNEADTPDNFQSRRPNTSFCFLDIRSPGLGDTAMYLCATSRDFQRVDEQFFGPGTRLTVL.

The V gene is TRBV19, the J gene TRBJ2-5, with 9 positions matching TRBD1. J was trimmed by 2 bases and V by 7 bases; bases with no gene match: 8. The CDR3 spans 15 residues. From germline, CDR1 is LNHDA and CDR2 SQIVND (reference sequence). The CDR3 here is CASTQGQGTQETQYF. The CDR3 nucleotides read TGTGCCAGTACCCAAGGACAGGGGACTCAAGAGACCCAGTACTTC.

The chain combines TRBV7-2 with TRBJ2-5, with 11 bases matching TRBD1. Germline V lookup: CDR1 SGHTA, CDR2 FQGNSA. Unmatched junction bases numbered 6, after V lost 1 base and J lost 2 bases. There are 17 residues in the CDR3. CDR3 amino acids: CASSLGFGQGAQETQYF. The CDR3 DNA is TGTGCCAGCAGCTTAGGCTTCGGACAGGGGGCTCAAGAGACCCAGTACTTC.

The gene calls are TRBV15 and TRBJ2-2; 7 bases fit TRBD2. CDR3 length: 19 amino acids. Germline CDR1 and CDR2: LNHNV and YYDKDF (reference sequence). Trimming took 1 base from V and 2 from J; bases not matched to a gene: 13. The DNA of the CDR3 is TGTGCCACCAGCAGAGTCGGGGGGACCCAACTATTAAACACCGGGGAGCTGTTTTTT. Amino acid sequence: CATSRVGGTQLLNTGELFF.

In nucleotides, the CDR3 is TGTGCCAGCTCACCACCGTCGGCTAGAGGGGAGACCCAGTACTTC. Encoded protein: CASSPPSARGETQYF. The rearrangement links TRBV18 to TRBJ2-5; tentative D call: TRBD2 (5 bases). V shed 0 bases and J shed 5 bases, with 13 bases lying between them. Germline V gene data show CDR1 as KGHSH and CDR2 as LQKENI. The CDR3 consists of 15 residues.

The rearrangement joins TRBV5-1 to TRBJ2-3; tentative D call: TRBD1 (7 bases). This CDR3 is built from 15 residues. Germline V CDR1 and CDR2: SGHRS, YFSETQ. Trimming cost V 4 bases and J 2 bases, with 14 bases left between them. Written as DNA, the CDR3 is TGCGCCAGCAGCGAGTACAGGGGACTCACAGATACGCAGTATTTT. It encodes CASSEYRGLTDTQYF.

This chain links TRBV5-6 with TRBJ2-3; D is undetermined. Germline values: CDR1 SGHDT, CDR2 YYEEEE. The ends were cut back, 4 bases at V and 1 base at J, with 10 bases in the middle. The CDR3 loop spans 14 amino acids. CDR3 sequence (DNA): TGTGCCAGCAGCGGCGGACGGCGCACAGATACGCAGTATTTT. Its translation is CASSGGRRTDTQYF.

The J gene is TRBJ1-2, the V gene TRBV19, with TRBD1 matching over 8 bases. Germline-derived CDR1 and CDR2 are LNHDA and SQIVND (reference sequence). The V and J ends lost 6 bases and 2 bases, in that order; junction bases with no gene match: 5. This CDR3 region has 14 residues. The CDR3 sequence is CASRTGGLNYGYTF. In nucleotides, the CDR3 is TGTGCCAGTAGAACAGGGGGATTAAACTATGGCTACACCTTC.

The chain couples TRBV11-3 to TRBJ2-1; D gene unclear. Germline CDR1 reads SGHNT; CDR2 reads YENEEA. The V gene lost 2 bases and the J gene lost 5 bases, with 4 bases spanning the gap. This CDR3 has 12 residues. The CDR3 spells CASSLLNNEQFF. In nucleotides, the CDR3 is TGTGCCAGCAGCTTACTCAACAATGAGCAGTTCTTC.

The V call is TRBV6-5, the J call TRBJ1-5; 8 nucleotides agree with TRBD1. The trim removed 6 bases at V and 7 bases at J, leaving 8 bases unmatched. This CDR3 has 14 residues. Germline CDR1 reads MNHEY; CDR2 reads SVGAGI. The CDR3 spells CASSPRGLGQPQHF. The CDR3 region has the DNA TGTGCCAGCAGCCCCAGGGGGCTTGGGCAGCCCCAGCATTTT.

The genes are TRBV7-3 and TRBJ2-7; D possibly matches TRBD1 or TRBD2 (5 bases each). This CDR3 is built from 13 residues. Germline CDR1 is SGHTA and CDR2 is FQGTGA. The V end lost 5 bases, the J end lost 6 bases, and 14 bases lay between the germline ends. This CDR3 is CASSQGPGGEQYF. The DNA of the CDR3 is TGTGCCAGCAGCCAGGGACCCGGCGGCGAGCAGTACTTC.

CDR3 residues: CASSGGIADRAFNEQFF. Written as DNA, the CDR3 is TGTGCCAGCAGCGGAGGTATAGCGGACAGGGCGTTCAATGAGCAGTTCTTC. The chain is built from TRBV9 and TRBJ2-1, with 8 bases lining up with TRBD1. The junction had 14 bases not matched to a gene; V was cut back by 3 bases and J by 6 bases. The CDR3 covers 17 residues. Germline lookup yields CDR1 SGDLS and CDR2 YYNGEE.

The chain carries TRBV7-2 and TRBJ2-7, with 8 nucleotides matching TRBD2. Germline CDR1 and CDR2: SGHTA and FQGNSA. The CDR3 sequence is 15 residues long. The trim removed 1 base at V and 1 base at J, leaving 3 bases unmatched. The CDR3 DNA follows: TGTGCCAGCAGCTTAGAGGTAGCGGGGTCCTACGAGCAGTACTTC. Protein product: CASSLEVAGSYEQYF.

The chain joins TRBV10-2 to TRBJ1-4; 7 bases align to TRBD1. The CDR3 is 11 residues long. The trim removed 4 bases at V and 13 bases at J, leaving 3 bases unmatched. The V gene's germline CDR1 is WSHSY and CDR2 SAAADI. CDR3 region: CASSGQGRLFF. In DNA, the CDR3 is TGCGCCAGCAGTGGACAGGGTCGACTGTTTTTT.

The V gene is TRBV6-5, the J gene TRBJ2-3; D is possibly TRBD1 or TRBD2 (6 bases each). Looked up from germline, CDR1 is MNHEY and CDR2 is SVGAGI. V was shortened by 10 bases and J by 2 bases, with 16 bases between the two germline ends. This CDR3 is 14 amino acids long. CDR3 amino acids: CATNEGGHTDTQYF. The CDR3 nucleotides read TGTGCCACAAACGAGGGGGGCCACACAGATACGCAGTATTTT.

The chain couples TRBV19 to TRBJ1-5, with D tentatively TRBD1 (5 bases). The CDR3 is 16 amino acids. Germline V CDR1 and CDR2: LNHDA, SQIVND (reference sequence). The germline V and J ends were trimmed by 3 bases and 3 bases, with 15 bases remaining between them. The DNA for the CDR3 is TGTGCCAGTAGTATGATAAGGACATCAGTCAATCAGCCCCAGCATTTT. The encoded protein is CASSMIRTSVNQPQHF.

This clone has only a few counts. The chain links TRBV6-5 to TRBJ1-6, with D possibly matching TRBD1 (5 bases). The V gene's germline CDR1 is MNHEY and CDR2 SVGAGI. The CDR3 contains 14 residues. Trimming removed 6 bases at V and 9 bases at J, with 15 bases between. The CDR3 loop reads CASRFRVRSSPLHF. CDR3 sequence (DNA): TGTGCCAGCAGGTTCAGGGTTAGGAGTTCACCCCTCCACTTT.

The chain links TRBV7-2 to TRBJ2-7; D unclear. This CDR3 is 14 amino acids long. Trimming cost V 1 base and J 4 bases, with 11 bases left between them. Germline CDR1 is SGHTA and CDR2 is FQGNSA. CDR3 sequence: CASSLGVRRYEQYF. DNA for the CDR3: TGTGCCAGCAGCTTAGGGGTCAGGCGGTACGAGCAGTACTTC.

This clone appeared a few times. This chain joins TRBV9 and TRBJ2-2; either TRBD1 or TRBD2 may fit D (5 bases each). Trimming pared 0 bases from V and 1 base from J, leaving 16 bases between. The V gene's germline CDR1 is SGDLS and CDR2 YYNGEE. The CDR3 sequence is 18 residues long. The CDR3 bases are TGTGCCAGCAGCGTAGAGCGAGCCGGGACGTTGAACACCGGGGAGCTGTTTTTT. It translates to CASSVERAGTLNTGELFF.

This clone appeared a single time. J is TRBJ2-7 and V is TRBV11-2; 7 bases map to TRBD1. V shed 5 bases, J shed 2 bases, and the junction held 12 bases outside the gene matches. The germline V gene encodes CDR1 SGHAT and CDR2 FQNNGV. This CDR3 spans 16 amino acids. CDR3 coding DNA: TGTGCCAGCAGCCTTAGCGCCGGGACAGACACCTACGAGCAGTACTTC. This gives the protein CASSLSAGTDTYEQYF.

The chain employs TRBV6-1 and TRBJ1-1; 10 nucleotides align to TRBD1. The CDR3 runs 15 residues. The germline gives CDR1 MNHNS, CDR2 SASEGT. V gave up 5 bases and J gave up 4 bases; unmatched junction bases: 7. In DNA form, the CDR3 reads TGTGCCAGCAGTACACGACAGGGGGCGAGCACTGAAGCTTTCTTT. The encoded protein is CASSTRQGASTEAFF.

The V call is TRBV11-2, the J call TRBJ1-5, with D perhaps TRBD1 (5 bases). V gave up 5 bases and J gave up 7 bases, with 15 bases separating them. Germline V gene lookup returns CDR1 SGHAT and CDR2 FQNNGV. The CDR3 contains 14 residues. The DNA of the CDR3 is TGTGCCAGCAGCGAGGGGACGGTGCAACAGCCCCAGCATTTT. It is translated as CASSEGTVQQPQHF.

The rearrangement links TRBV6-5 to TRBJ1-1; D is uncertain. The CDR3 consists of 14 residues. Deletions cut 7 bases from V and 0 bases from J, with 12 bases between. Germline V gene lookup returns CDR1 MNHEY and CDR2 SVGAGI. CDR3 in amino acids: CASKAETMNTEAFF. The CDR3 DNA sequence: TGTGCCAGCAAGGCCGAAACCATGAACACTGAAGCTTTCTTT.

The CDR3 DNA reads TGTGCCAGCAGTTTCCCCGGGACAGCGACCTACGAGCAGTACTTC. Amino acid sequence: CASSFPGTATYEQYF. The chain employs TRBV6-5 and TRBJ2-7; 7 positions match TRBD1. The CDR3 consists of 15 residues. Trimming removed 4 bases from V and 2 bases from J; junction bases left unmatched: 8. CDR1 and CDR2 from the germline V gene are MNHEY and SVGAGI.

The genes are TRBV19 and TRBJ2-7, with TRBD2 matching 15 bases. V trimming: 5 bases; J trimming: 7 bases; junction bases outside the gene matches: 3. CDR3 length: 14 amino acids. Germline V CDR1 and CDR2: LNHDA, SQIVND (reference sequence). The CDR3 DNA is TGTGCCAGTAGTGTGGGACTAGCGGGGGGTGAGCAGTACTTC. As protein: CASSVGLAGGEQYF.

The rearrangement links TRBV5-1 to TRBJ1-3; D remains unclear. V was pared by 0 bases and J by 0 bases, with 13 bases between. This CDR3 contains 17 residues. CDR1 and CDR2 (germline): SGHRS, YFSETQ. The CDR3: CASSLGRALDSGNTIYF. DNA for the CDR3: TGCGCCAGCAGCTTGGGGAGGGCCTTAGACTCTGGAAACACCATATATTTT.

The rearrangement links TRBV7-2 to TRBJ1-1; possibly TRBD1 for D (5 bases). This CDR3 comprises 15 residues. The V gene's germline CDR1 is SGHTA and CDR2 FQGNSA. Between the trimmed V and J ends, which lost 2 bases and 0 bases, there was a span of 10 bases. Here the CDR3 DNA reads TGTGCCAGCAGCTTAAATCCAGGGATGAACACTGAAGCTTTCTTT. It yields the protein CASSLNPGMNTEAFF.

This clone has just one count. The rearrangement joins TRBV6-6 to TRBJ2-7, with D uncertain. The germline CDR1 and CDR2 sequences are MNHNY and SVGAGI (reference sequence). Trimming stripped 1 base from V and 7 bases from J, with 17 bases between. The CDR3 runs to 15 residues. The CDR3 here is CASSYFSGLIGEQYF. In DNA, the CDR3 is TGTGCCAGCAGTTACTTCTCGGGCCTCATAGGTGAGCAGTACTTC.